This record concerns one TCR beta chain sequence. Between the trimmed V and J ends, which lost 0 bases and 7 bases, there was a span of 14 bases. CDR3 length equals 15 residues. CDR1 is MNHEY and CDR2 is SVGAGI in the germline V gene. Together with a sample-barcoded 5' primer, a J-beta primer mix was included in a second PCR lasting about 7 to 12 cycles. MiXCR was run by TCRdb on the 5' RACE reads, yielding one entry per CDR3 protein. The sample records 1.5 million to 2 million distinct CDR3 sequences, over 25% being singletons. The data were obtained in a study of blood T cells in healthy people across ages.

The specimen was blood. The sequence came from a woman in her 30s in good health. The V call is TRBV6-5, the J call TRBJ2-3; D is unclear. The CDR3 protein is CASSYSSYSRNTQYF. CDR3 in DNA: TGTGCCAGCAGTTACTCGTCCTATTCCCGGAATACGCAGTATTTT.